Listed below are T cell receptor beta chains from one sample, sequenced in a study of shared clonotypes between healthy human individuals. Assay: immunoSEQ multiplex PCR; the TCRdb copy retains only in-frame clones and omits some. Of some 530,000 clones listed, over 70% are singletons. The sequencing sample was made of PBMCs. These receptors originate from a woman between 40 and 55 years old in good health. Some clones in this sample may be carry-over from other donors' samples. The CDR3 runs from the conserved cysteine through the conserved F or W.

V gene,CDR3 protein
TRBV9,CASSVVAGYLPGNTIYF
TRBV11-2,CASSFSGGGYGYTF
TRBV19,CASSIAGTRSLSYEQYF
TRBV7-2,CASSSDGINEQFF
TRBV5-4,CASTPGGQAGWYGYTF
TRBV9,CASSVREGHYNEQFF
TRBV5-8,CASSLALHPTQYF
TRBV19,CASSIGGLAGEQGEQFF
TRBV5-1,CASTAGTAYEQYF
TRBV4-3,CASSQDRGRYNEQFF
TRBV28,CASSLRGLGATQHF
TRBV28,CASNPSTGTGELFF
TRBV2,CASSDTGGDTQYF
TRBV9,CASSVLDGTEAFF
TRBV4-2,CASSRTAQEVLFF
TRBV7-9,CASSLGGTETQYF
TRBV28,CASSRQGGYGYTF
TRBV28,CASSTGAANTGELFF
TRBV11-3,CASSFGTAYEQYF
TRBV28,CASRSSGTSFTGELFF
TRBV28,CASSFSDRANGYTF
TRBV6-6,CASSYRGFGDGYTF
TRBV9,CASSLWTGIKVTEAFF
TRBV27,CASSPPRGRAGEQYF
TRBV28,CASSFALLAESTDTQYF
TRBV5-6,CASSQTGGVSYEQYF
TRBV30,CAGTLSYNEQFF
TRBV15,CATSTNTGADIQYF
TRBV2,CASSRDRWGTDTQYF
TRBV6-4,CASSDEVGTKLFF
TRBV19,CASRPGASAGYTF
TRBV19,CASSTRTSGRGSYNEQFF
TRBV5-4,CASSGGIVETQYF
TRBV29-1,CSVERGDGGYTF
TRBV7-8,CASSFPGVYEQYF
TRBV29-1,CSVEDVGTASRYEQYF